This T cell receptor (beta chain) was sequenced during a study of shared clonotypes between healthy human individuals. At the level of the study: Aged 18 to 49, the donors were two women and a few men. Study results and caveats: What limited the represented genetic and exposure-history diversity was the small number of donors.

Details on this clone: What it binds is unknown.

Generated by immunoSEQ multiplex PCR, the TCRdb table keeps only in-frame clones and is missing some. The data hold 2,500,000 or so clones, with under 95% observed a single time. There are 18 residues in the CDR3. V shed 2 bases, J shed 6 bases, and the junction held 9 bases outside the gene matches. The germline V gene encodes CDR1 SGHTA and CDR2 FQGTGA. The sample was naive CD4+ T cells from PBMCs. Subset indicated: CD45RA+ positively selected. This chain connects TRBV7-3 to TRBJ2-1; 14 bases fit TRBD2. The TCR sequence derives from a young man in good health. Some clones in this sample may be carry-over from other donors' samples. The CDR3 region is CASSLGTSGSPNPNEQFF. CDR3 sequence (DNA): TGTGCCAGCAGCTTAGGGACTAGCGGGAGTCCTAACCCCAATGAGCAGTTCTTC.